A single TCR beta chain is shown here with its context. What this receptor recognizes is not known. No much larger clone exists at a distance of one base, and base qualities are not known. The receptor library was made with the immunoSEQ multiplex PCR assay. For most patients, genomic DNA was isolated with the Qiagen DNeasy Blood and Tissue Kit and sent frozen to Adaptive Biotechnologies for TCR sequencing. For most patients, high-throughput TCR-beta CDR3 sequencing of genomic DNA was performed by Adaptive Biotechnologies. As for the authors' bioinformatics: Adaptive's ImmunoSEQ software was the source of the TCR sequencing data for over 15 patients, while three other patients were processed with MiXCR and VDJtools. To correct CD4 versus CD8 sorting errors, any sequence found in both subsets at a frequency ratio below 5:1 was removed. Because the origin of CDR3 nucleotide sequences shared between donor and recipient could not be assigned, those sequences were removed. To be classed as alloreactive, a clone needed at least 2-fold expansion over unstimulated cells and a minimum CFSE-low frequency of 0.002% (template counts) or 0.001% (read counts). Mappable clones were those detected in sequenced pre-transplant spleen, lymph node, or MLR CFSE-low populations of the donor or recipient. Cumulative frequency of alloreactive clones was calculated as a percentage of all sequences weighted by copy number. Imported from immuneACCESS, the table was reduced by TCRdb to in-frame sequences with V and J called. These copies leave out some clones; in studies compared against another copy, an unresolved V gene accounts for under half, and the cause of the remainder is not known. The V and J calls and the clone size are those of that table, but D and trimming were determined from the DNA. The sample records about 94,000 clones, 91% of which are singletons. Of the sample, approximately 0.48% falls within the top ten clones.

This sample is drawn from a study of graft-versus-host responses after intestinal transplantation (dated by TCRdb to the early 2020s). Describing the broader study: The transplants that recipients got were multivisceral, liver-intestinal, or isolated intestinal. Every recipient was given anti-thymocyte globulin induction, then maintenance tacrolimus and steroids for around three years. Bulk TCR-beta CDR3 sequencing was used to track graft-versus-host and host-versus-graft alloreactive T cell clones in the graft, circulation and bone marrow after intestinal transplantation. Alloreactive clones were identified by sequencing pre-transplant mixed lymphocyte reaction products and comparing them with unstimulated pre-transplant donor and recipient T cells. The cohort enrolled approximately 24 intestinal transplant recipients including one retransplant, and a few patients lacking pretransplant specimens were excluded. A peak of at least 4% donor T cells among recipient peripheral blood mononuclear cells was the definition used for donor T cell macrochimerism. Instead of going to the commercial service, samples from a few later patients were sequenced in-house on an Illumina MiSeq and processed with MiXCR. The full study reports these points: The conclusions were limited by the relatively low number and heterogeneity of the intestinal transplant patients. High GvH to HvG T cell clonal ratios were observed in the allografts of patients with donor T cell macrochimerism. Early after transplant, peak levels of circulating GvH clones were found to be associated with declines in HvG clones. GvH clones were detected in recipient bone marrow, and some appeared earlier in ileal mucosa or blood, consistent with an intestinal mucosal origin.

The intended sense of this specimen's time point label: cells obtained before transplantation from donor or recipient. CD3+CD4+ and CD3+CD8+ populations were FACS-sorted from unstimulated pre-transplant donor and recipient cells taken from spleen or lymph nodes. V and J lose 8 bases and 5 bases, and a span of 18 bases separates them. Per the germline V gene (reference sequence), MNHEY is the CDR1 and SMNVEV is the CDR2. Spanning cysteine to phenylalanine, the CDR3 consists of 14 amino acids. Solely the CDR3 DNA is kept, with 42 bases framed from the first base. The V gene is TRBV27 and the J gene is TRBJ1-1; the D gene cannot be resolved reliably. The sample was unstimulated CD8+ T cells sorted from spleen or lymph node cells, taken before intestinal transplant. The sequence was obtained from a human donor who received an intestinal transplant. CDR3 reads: CASGWRATGTEAFF. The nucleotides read TGTGCCAGCGGATGGAGGGCTACGGGGACTGAAGCTTTCTTT.